This TCR beta chain stems from a study of T cell repertoires in cytomegalovirus infection. Across the study: Matching HLA type, along with CMV infection, was indicated by public TCR beta signatures.

This clonotype was observed many times. Its antigen is not identified. TCRdb re-analysed the reads in MiXCR, keeping a single row per CDR3 protein. There are approximately 250,000 distinct CDR3 sequences in the sample; about 5.9% occur only once, and 6.5% lies in the top ten. General study results and limits: It was HLA-C-restricted CMV-specific TCR beta clonotypes that dominated the response ex vivo. Pooled public TCR beta family frequency picked out CMV carriers with the relevant HLA.

The CDR3 contains 14 residues. Trimming pared 5 bases from V and 1 base from J, leaving 9 bases between. Germline loops: CDR1 SEHNR, CDR2 FQNEAQ (reference sequence). Material: PBMCs. The chain has TRBV7-9 and TRBJ1-5; D perhaps matches TRBD1 (5 bases). The TCR originated in a human donor in good health (CMV status not recorded). Some clones in this sample may be carry-over from other donors' samples. The CDR3 loop is CASSRGGSNQPQHF. In nucleotides, the CDR3 is TGTGCCAGCAGCCGGGGGGGGAGCAATCAGCCCCAGCATTTT.